One and the same sample provided the 14 T cell receptor beta chains below, sequenced in a study of OX40 agonist ivuxolimab in advanced cancers. The library was produced with the immunoSEQ multiplex PCR assay. The table comes from immuneACCESS by way of TCRdb, which keeps in-frame sequences with V and J called. Part of the clones is missing from these tables; in studies checked, under half for an unresolved V gene and the rest for unknown reasons. The sample contains 50,000 to 65,000 clones, around 81% of them found a single time. About 1% of the sample is taken by the ten largest. The sequences come from CD4+ or CD8+ T cells sorted from blood, collected in a trial of the OX40 agonist ivuxolimab. The receptors come from an adult with an advanced solid tumor such as melanoma, head and neck, liver or kidney cancer.

The chain recombines TRBV29-1 with TRBJ2-7; TRBD1 might be the D (5 bases). CDR1 is SQVTM, CDR2 ANQGSEA, per germline. Between the trimmed V and J ends, which lost 6 bases and 0 bases, there was a span of 15 bases. The CDR3 is 14 residues long. Written as DNA, the CDR3 is TGCAGCGTCCAGTACAGGTTTGGCTCCTACGAGCAGTACTTC. Residues: CSVQYRFGSYEQYF.

This clone was found a few times. At the DNA level, this CDR3 is encoded by other sequences in the same sample as well. The rearrangement joins TRBV6-6 to TRBJ1-1; perhaps TRBD1 as D (5 bases). Trimming pared 0 bases from V and 2 bases from J, leaving 7 bases between. This CDR3 contains 14 residues. Germline values: CDR1 MNHNY, CDR2 SVGAGI (reference sequence). This CDR3 reads CASSYSDRNTEAFF. The CDR3 DNA follows: TGTGCCAGCAGTTACTCCGACAGAAACACTGAAGCTTTCTTT.

The CDR3 DNA reads TGTGCCAGCAGTTTTTCTAGTCAGTACGAGCAGTACTTC. As protein: CASSFSSQYEQYF. The rearrangement links TRBV27 to TRBJ2-7; D remains unclear. The CDR3 has 13 amino acids. Per the germline V gene, CDR1 is MNHEY and CDR2 is SMNVEV (reference sequence). V lost 3 bases, J lost 4 bases, and 10 bases lay in between.

This rearrangement joins TRBV6-6 to TRBJ1-1, with 8 bases lining up with TRBD1. V trimming: 2 bases; J trimming: 1 base; junction bases outside the gene matches: 3. This CDR3 is 15 amino acids long. Germline V gene sequence: CDR1 MNHNY, CDR2 SVGAGI (reference sequence). For the CDR3, the DNA is TGTGCCAGCAGTTACGTCCAGGGGGCGAACACTGAAGCTTTCTTT. Translated: CASSYVQGANTEAFF.

Details on this clone: The sample holds other DNA sequences that translate to the same CDR3. J is TRBJ2-1 and V is TRBV2, with 9 positions matching TRBD2. The CDR3 runs to 16 residues. Germline V gene data show CDR1 as SNHLY and CDR2 as FYNNEI. V was clipped by 1 base and J by 3 bases; unmatched bases: 4. The CDR3 nucleotides are TGTGCCAGCAGTGAAGTGAGACTAGCGGTCTACAATGAGCAGTTCTTC. Protein: CASSEVRLAVYNEQFF.

The chain recombines TRBV11-2 with TRBJ1-1; tentatively, D is TRBD1 (5 bases). The germline gives CDR1 SGHAT, CDR2 FQNNGV. This CDR3 is built from 15 residues. The germline V and J ends were trimmed by 0 bases and 2 bases, with 10 bases remaining between them. CDR3 in amino acids: CASSLDIGGNTEAFF. The DNA of the CDR3 is TGTGCCAGCAGCTTAGATATCGGGGGAAACACTGAAGCTTTCTTT. The full variable domain, with the rest looked up from reference TRBV11-2 and TRBJ1-1, is EAGVAQSPRYKIIEKRQSVAFWCNPISGHATLYWYQQILGQGPKLLIQFQNNGVVDDSQLPKDRFSAERLKGVDSTLKIQPAKLEDSAVYLCASSLDIGGNTEAFFGQGTRLTVV.

This rearrangement joins TRBV6-5 to TRBJ1-6; the D gene is possibly TRBD1 (5 bases). This CDR3 has 13 residues. V lost 2 bases and J lost 13, with 12 bases in between. Looked up from germline, CDR1 is MNHEY and CDR2 is SVGAGI. The CDR3 spells CASSYALRGPLHF. Here the CDR3 DNA reads TGTGCCAGCAGTTACGCCCTAAGGGGTCCCCTCCACTTT.

The chain joins TRBV6-4 to TRBJ2-1; perhaps TRBD2 as D (5 bases). V lost 4 bases and J lost 6, with 13 bases in between. Germline V gene lookup returns CDR1 MRHNA and CDR2 SNTAGT. This CDR3 has 14 residues. The CDR3 sequence is CASSVRGIPNEQFF. CDR3 sequence (DNA): TGTGCCAGCAGTGTTAGAGGGATTCCCAATGAGCAGTTCTTC.

The rearrangement links TRBV7-9 to TRBJ1-1; weak D call: TRBD1 (5 bases). CDR1 is SEHNR and CDR2 is FQNEAQ in the germline V gene (reference sequence). The CDR3 contains 13 residues. The V end lost 3 bases, the J end lost 3 bases, and 8 bases lay between the germline ends. The CDR3 DNA follows: TGTGCCAGCAGCTTCCCGGGGGACACTGAAGCTTTCTTT. Protein sequence: CASSFPGDTEAFF.

The chain has TRBV5-1 and TRBJ1-1; D unclear. From germline, CDR1 is SGHRS and CDR2 YFSETQ. Trimming removed 3 bases from V and 1 base from J, with 13 bases in between. The CDR3 runs to 15 residues. CDR3 sequence: CASSSQGRRNTEAFF. In DNA, the CDR3 is TGCGCCAGCAGCTCGCAAGGCAGAAGGAACACTGAAGCTTTCTTT.

V usage is TRBV5-1 and J usage is TRBJ2-7; 7 nucleotides match TRBD1. CDR1 and CDR2 from the germline V gene are SGHRS and YFSETQ. V trimming: 7 bases; J trimming: 7 bases; junction bases outside the gene matches: 17. The CDR3 loop spans 15 amino acids. The CDR3 DNA sequence: TGCGCCAGCGGAACCGGGACAGATTTCCCACTGGAGCAGTACTTC. Protein product: CASGTGTDFPLEQYF.

The chain joins TRBV10-2 to TRBJ2-2; TRBD1 matches 10 bases. The CDR3 extends over 15 amino acids. The germline V gene has CDR1 WSHSY and CDR2 SAAADI. V lost 6 bases, J lost 7 bases, and 8 bases stayed unmatched. The chain's CDR3 is CASSAGTGVYGELFF. DNA for the CDR3: TGCGCCAGCAGCGCCGGGACAGGGGTTTACGGGGAGCTGTTTTTT.

This clone was detected a few times. This sequence joins TRBV7-3 and TRBJ2-2; D gene uncertain. The V and J ends lost 0 bases and 5 bases respectively, with 7 bases between them. CDR1 SGHTA and CDR2 FQGTGA come from the germline V gene. This CDR3 region has 14 residues. The CDR3 coding sequence is TGTGCCAGCAGCTTAACCCGAGAAACCGGGGAGCTGTTTTTT. It encodes CASSLTRETGELFF.

V usage is TRBV5-4 and J usage is TRBJ1-4; D unclear. The germline V and J ends were trimmed by 3 bases and 5 bases, with 11 bases remaining between them. This CDR3 has 14 residues. Germline assignment: CDR1 SGHNT and CDR2 YYREEE (reference sequence). The DNA of the CDR3 is TGTGCCAGCAGCTCCCGGGCCCCAAATGAAAAACTGTTTTTT. The encoded protein is CASSSRAPNEKLFF.